Reported below is one T cell receptor (beta chain). This record belongs to a study of blood T cell repertoires in COVID-19. Study as a whole: PBMCs, B-cell-depleted T cells, or T cells were the source of the cDNA or gDNA that made up the material.

TCRdb's table, derived via immunoSEQ multiplex PCR, lists solely in-frame clones and lacks some. The sample carries about 120,000 clones, 85% recorded once. CDR3 length: 15 amino acids. Germline assignment: CDR1 SGHTS and CDR2 YDEGEE. The V and J ends lost 0 bases and 4 bases respectively, with 13 bases between them. The source of this sequence is a man older than 75 with active or convalescent COVID-19. The sequencing input was peripheral blood. The rearrangement uses TRBV5-8 and TRBJ1-1; D is perhaps TRBD1 (6 bases). CDR3 protein: CASSLAGQVSTEAFF. The CDR3 DNA sequence: TGTGCCAGCAGCTTGGCGGGACAAGTGAGCACTGAAGCTTTCTTT. The complete variable domain, with remaining parts taken from reference TRBV5-8 and TRBJ1-1, reads EAGVTQSPTHLIKTRGQQATLRCSPISGHTSVYWYQQALGLGLQFLLWYDEGEERNRGNFPPRFSGRQFPNYSSELNVNALELEDSALYLCASSLAGQVSTEAFFGQGTRLTVV.